The entry below describes one T cell receptor beta chain. Measured with immunoSEQ multiplex PCR; TCRdb has only the in-frame clones, and not every one. The sample consists of some 220,000 clones, roughly 80% of them appearing once. The data stem from a study of blood T cell repertoires in COVID-19. Study-wide context: The analysed material was cDNA or gDNA that came from T cells, B-cell-depleted T cells, or PBMCs.

This CDR3 is built from 21 residues. CDR1 LGHNA and CDR2 YSLEER come from the germline V gene. The V gene lost 0 bases and the J gene lost 2 bases, with 29 bases spanning the gap. The sequenced sample was peripheral blood. The sequence was collected from a woman in her sixties who had recovered from COVID-19. The chain has TRBV4-3 and TRBJ2-7; tentatively, D is TRBD2 (5 bases). The CDR3 region has the DNA TGCGCCAGCAGCCAAGATCTTGCCGCGGGCGACGGACGGAAGGAACCCTACGAGCAGTACTTC. Protein product: CASSQDLAAGDGRKEPYEQYF.